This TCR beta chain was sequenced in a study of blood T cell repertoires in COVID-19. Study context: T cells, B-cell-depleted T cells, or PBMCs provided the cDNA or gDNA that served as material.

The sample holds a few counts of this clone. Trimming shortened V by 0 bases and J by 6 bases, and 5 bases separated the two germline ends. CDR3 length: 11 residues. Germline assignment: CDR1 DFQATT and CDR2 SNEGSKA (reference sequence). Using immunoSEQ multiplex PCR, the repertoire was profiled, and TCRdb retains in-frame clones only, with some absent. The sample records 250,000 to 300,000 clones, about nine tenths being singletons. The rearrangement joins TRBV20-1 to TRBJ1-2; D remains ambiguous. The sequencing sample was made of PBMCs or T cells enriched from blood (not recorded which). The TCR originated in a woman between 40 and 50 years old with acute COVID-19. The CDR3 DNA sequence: TGCAGTGCTAGAGATCAAAATGGCTACACCTTC. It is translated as CSARDQNGYTF.